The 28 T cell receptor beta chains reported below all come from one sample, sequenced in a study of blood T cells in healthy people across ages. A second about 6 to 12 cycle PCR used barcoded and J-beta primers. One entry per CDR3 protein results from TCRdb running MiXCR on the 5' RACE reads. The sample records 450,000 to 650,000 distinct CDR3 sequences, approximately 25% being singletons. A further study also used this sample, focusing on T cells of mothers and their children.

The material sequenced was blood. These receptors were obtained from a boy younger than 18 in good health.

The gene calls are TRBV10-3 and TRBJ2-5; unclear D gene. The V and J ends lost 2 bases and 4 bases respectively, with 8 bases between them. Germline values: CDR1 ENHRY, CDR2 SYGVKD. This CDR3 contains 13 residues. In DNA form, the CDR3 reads TGTGCCATCAGTGAGGTAACCGGAGAGACCCAGTACTTC. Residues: CAISEVTGETQYF.

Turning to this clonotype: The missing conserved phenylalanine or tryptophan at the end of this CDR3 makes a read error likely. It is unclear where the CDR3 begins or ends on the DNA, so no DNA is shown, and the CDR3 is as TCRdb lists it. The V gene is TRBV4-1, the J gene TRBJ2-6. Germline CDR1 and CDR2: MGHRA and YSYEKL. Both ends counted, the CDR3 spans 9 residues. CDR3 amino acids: CASSQDRRL.

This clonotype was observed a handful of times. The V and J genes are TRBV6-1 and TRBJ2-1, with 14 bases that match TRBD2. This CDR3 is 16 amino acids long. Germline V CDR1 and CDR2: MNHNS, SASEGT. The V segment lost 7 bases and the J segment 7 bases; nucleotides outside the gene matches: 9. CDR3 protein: CASIGTSGSSWNEQFF. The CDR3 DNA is TGTGCCAGCATCGGGACTAGCGGGAGTTCTTGGAATGAGCAGTTCTTC.

Here the CDR3 DNA reads TGTGCCAGCAGTGAATTACTAGCGGGGCCCCTAGCCAAAAACATTCAGTACTTC. Residues: CASSELLAGPLAKNIQYF. The chain is built from TRBV2 and TRBJ2-4, with TRBD2 identical over 10 bases. This CDR3 comprises 18 residues. Germline CDR1 SNHLY, CDR2 FYNNEI. Trimming removed 2 bases from V and 0 bases from J; junction bases left unmatched: 7.

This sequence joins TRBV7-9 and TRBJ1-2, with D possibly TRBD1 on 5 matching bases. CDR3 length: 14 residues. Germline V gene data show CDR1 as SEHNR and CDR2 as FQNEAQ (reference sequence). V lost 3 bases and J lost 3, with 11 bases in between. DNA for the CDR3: TGTGCCAGCAGCTTTTCCGACAGCTACTATGGCTACACCTTC. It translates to CASSFSDSYYGYTF.

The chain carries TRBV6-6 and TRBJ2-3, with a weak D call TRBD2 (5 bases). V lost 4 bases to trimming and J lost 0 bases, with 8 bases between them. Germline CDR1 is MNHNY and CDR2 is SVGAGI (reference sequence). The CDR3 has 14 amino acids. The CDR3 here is CASSWEISTDTQYF. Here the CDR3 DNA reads TGTGCCAGCAGTTGGGAGATAAGCACAGATACGCAGTATTTT.

The CDR3 DNA reads TGCAGCGTTGCGGACAGGGTTTACGAGCAGTTCTTC. This translates into CSVADRVYEQFF. The chain joins TRBV29-1 to TRBJ2-5, with 8 bases lining up with TRBD1. Judging by the DNA end, TRBJ2-1 fits better; the J call may be wrong. CDR3 length: 12 amino acids. Germline CDR1 SQVTM, CDR2 ANQGSEA.

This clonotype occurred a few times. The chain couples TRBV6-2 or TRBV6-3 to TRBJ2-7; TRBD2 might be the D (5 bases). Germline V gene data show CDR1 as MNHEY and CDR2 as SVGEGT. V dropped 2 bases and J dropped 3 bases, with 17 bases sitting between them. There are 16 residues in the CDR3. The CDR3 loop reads CASSYGRFPLLYEQYF. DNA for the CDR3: TGTGCCAGCAGTTACGGGAGATTTCCCCTACTCTACGAGCAGTACTTC.

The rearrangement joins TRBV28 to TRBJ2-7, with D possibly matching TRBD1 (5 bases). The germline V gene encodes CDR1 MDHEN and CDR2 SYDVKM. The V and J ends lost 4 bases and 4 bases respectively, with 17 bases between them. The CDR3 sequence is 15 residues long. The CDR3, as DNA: TGTGCCAGCAGTTCCGGAAGGGGATGGGGTTACGAGCAGTACTTC. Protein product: CASSSGRGWGYEQYF.

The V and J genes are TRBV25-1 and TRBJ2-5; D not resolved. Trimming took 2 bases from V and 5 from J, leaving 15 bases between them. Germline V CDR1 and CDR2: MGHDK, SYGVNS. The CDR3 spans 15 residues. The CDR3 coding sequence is TGTGCCAGCAGTGAACTCGTTGGGATAGATGAGACCCAGTACTTC. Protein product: CASSELVGIDETQYF.

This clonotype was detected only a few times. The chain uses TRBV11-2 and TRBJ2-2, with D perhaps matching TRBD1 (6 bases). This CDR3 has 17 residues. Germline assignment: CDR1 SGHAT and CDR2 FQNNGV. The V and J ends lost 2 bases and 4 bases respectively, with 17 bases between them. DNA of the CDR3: TGTGCCAGCAGCTTATTTGGACAGCCCGTCGGCACCGGGGAGCTGTTTTTT. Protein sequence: CASSLFGQPVGTGELFF.

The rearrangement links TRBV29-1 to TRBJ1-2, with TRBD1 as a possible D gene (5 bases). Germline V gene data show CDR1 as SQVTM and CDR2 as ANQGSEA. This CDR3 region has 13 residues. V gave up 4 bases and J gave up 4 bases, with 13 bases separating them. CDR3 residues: CSVAPDRAYGYTF. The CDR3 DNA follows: TGCAGCGTTGCCCCAGACAGAGCCTATGGCTACACCTTC.

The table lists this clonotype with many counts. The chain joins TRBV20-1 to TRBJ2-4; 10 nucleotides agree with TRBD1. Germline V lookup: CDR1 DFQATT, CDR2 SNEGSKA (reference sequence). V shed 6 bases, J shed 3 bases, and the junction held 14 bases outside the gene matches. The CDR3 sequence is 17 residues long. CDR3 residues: CSASAGTGAFSKNIQYF. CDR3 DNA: TGCAGTGCATCTGCCGGGACAGGGGCGTTCAGCAAAAACATTCAGTACTTC.

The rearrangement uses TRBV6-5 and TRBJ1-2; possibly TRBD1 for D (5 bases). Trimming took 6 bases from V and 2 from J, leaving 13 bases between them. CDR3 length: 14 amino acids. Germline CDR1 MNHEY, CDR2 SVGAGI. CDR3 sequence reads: CASSWGGFNYGYTF. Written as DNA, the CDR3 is TGTGCCAGCAGCTGGGGGGGGTTCAACTATGGCTACACCTTC.

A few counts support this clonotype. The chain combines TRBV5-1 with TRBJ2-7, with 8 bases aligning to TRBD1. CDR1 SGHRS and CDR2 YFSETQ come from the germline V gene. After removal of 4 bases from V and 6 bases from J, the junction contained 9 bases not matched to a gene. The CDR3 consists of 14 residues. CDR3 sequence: CASSAGQGLVEQYF. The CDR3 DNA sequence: TGCGCCAGCAGCGCTGGACAGGGACTGGTCGAGCAGTACTTC.

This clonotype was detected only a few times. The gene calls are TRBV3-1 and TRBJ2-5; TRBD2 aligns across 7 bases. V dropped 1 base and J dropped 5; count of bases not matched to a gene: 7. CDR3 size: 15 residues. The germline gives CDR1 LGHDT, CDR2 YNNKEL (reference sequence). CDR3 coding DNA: TGTGCCAGCAGCCAAGGAGGGACTATACTCGAGACCCAGTACTTC. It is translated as CASSQGGTILETQYF.

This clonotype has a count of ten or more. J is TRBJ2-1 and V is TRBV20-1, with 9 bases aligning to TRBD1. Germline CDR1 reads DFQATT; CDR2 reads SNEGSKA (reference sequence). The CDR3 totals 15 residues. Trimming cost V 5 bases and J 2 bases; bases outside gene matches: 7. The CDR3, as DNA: TGCAGTGCTCCCGCCCGACAGGGGGCCTACAATGAGCAGTTCTTC. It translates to CSAPARQGAYNEQFF.

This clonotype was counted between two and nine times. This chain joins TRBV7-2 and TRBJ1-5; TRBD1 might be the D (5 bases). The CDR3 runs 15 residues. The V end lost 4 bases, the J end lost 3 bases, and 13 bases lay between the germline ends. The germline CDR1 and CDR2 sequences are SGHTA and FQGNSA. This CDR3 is CASSWSGGYNQPQHF. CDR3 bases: TGTGCCAGCAGCTGGAGTGGGGGATACAATCAGCCCCAGCATTTT. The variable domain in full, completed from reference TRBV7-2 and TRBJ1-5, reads GAGVSQSPSNKVTEKGKDVELRCDPISGHTALYWYRQSLGQGLEFLIYFQGNSAPDKSGLPSDRFSAERTGGSVSTLTIQRTQQEDSAVYLCASSWSGGYNQPQHFGDGTRLSIL.

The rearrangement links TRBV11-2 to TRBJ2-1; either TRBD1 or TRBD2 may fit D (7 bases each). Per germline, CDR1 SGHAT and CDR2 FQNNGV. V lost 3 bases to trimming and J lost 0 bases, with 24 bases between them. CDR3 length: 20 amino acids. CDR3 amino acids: CASSFPDRARGRASYNEQFF. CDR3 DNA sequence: TGTGCCAGCAGCTTCCCCGACAGGGCAAGGGGGAGGGCCTCCTACAATGAGCAGTTCTTC.

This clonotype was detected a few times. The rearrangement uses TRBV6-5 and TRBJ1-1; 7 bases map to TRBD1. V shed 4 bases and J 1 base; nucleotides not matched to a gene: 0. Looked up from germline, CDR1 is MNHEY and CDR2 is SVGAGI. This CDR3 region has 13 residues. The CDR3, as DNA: TGTGCCAGCAGTTGGGACAGGAACACTGAAGCTTTCTTT. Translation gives CASSWDRNTEAFF.

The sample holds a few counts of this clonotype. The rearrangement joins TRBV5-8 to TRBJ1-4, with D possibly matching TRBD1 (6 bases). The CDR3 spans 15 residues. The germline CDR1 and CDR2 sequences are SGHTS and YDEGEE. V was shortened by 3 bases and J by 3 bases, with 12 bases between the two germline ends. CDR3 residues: CASSSPGQPNEKLFF. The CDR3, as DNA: TGTGCCAGCAGCTCTCCGGGACAACCTAATGAAAAACTGTTTTTT. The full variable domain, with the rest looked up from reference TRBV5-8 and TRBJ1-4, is EAGVTQSPTHLIKTRGQQATLRCSPISGHTSVYWYQQALGLGLQFLLWYDEGEERNRGNFPPRFSGRQFPNYSSELNVNALELEDSALYLCASSSPGQPNEKLFFGSGTQLSVL.

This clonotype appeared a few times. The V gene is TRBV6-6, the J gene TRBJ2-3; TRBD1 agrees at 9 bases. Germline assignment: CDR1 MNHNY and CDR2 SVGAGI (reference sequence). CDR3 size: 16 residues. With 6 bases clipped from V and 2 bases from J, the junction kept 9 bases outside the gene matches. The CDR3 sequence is CASSRDRVPITDTQYF. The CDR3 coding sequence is TGTGCCAGCAGCCGGGACAGGGTGCCCATCACAGATACGCAGTATTTT.

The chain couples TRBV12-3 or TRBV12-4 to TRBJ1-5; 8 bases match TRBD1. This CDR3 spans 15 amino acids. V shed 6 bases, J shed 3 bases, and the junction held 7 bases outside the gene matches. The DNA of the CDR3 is TGTGCCAGCAGGATTGAGGGACAGGTCAATCAGCCCCAGCATTTT. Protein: CASRIEGQVNQPQHF.

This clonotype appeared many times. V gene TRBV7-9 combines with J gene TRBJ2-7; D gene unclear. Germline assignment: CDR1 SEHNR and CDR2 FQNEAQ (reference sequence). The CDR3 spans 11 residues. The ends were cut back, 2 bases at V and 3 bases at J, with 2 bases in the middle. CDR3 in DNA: TGTGCCAGCAGCTTAAACTACGAGCAGTACTTC. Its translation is CASSLNYEQYF.

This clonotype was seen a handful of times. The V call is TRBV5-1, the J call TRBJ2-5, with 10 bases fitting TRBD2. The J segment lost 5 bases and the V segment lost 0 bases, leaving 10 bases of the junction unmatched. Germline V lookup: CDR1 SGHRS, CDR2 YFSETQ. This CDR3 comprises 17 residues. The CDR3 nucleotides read TGCGCCAGCAGCTTGGTTACTAGCGGGAATTATGGGGAGACCCAGTACTTC. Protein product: CASSLVTSGNYGETQYF. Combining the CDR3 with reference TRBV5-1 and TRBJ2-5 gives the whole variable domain KAGVTQTPRYLIKTRGQQVTLSCSPISGHRSVSWYQQTPGQGLQFLFEYFSETQRNKGNFPGRFSGRQFSNSRSEMNVSTLELGDSALYLCASSLVTSGNYGETQYFGPGTRLLVL.

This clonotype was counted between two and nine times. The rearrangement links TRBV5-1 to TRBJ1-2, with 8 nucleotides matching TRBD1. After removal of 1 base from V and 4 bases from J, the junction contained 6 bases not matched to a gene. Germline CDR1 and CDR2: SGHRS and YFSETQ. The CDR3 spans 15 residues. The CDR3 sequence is CASSLRSGGSYGYTF. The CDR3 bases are TGCGCCAGCAGCTTGCGGTCAGGGGGCAGCTATGGCTACACCTTC.

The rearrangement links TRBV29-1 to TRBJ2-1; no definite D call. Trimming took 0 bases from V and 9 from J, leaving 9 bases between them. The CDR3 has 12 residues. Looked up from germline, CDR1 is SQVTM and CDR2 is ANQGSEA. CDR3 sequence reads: CSVEEEGSEQFF. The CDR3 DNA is TGCAGCGTTGAAGAAGAAGGAAGTGAGCAGTTCTTC.

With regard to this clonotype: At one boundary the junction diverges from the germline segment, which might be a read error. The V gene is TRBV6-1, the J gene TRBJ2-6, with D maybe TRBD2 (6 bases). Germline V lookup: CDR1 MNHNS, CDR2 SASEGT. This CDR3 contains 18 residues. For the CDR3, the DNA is TGTGCCAGCAGCCCTATCCGGGACTCGAGCTCTGGGGCCAACGTCCTGGCTTTC. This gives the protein CASSPIRDSSSGANVLAF.